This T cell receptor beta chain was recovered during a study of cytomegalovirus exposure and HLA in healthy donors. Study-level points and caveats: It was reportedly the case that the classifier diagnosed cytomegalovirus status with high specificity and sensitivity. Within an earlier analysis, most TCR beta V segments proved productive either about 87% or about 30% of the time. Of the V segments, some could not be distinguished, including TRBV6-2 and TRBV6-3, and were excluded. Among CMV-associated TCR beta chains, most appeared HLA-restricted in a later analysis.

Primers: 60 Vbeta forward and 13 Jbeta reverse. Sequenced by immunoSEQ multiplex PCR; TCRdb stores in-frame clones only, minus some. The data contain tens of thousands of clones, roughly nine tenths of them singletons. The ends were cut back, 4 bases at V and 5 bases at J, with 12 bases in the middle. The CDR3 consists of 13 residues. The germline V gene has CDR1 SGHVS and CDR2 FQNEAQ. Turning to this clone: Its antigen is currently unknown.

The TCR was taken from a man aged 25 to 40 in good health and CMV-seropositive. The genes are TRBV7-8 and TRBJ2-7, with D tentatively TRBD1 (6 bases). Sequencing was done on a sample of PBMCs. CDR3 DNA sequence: TGTGCCAGCAGCTGGTCACAGGGCCACGAGCAGTACTTC. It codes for CASSWSQGHEQYF.